A single sample is the source of the 9 T cell receptor beta chains below, sequenced in a study of T cell responses to AZD1222 COVID-19 vaccine. Sequenced by immunoSEQ multiplex PCR; TCRdb stores in-frame clones only, minus some. The table lists 150,000 to 200,000 clones, just over 90% of them singletons. Here the sequenced sample was peripheral blood, taken 28 days after the second AZD1222 dose. These receptors were collected from an adult who received the AZD1222 COVID-19 vaccine.

This clone turned up a few times. V gene TRBV5-6 combines with J gene TRBJ2-3; D is uncertain. The length of the CDR3 is 14 residues. The germline V gene encodes CDR1 SGHDT and CDR2 YYEEEE. V gave up 5 bases and J gave up 2 bases, with 12 bases separating them. For the CDR3, the DNA is TGTGCCAGCAGTTACGACCAATTCACAGATACGCAGTATTTT. It is translated as CASSYDQFTDTQYF.

The gene calls are TRBV30 and TRBJ1-5; the D is unclear. V was pared by 1 base and J by 0 bases, with 13 bases between. Germline CDR1 reads GTSNPN; CDR2 reads SVGIG (reference sequence). The CDR3 sequence is 16 residues long. The CDR3 here is CAWSGGGSPSNQPQHF. In DNA, the CDR3 is TGTGCCTGGAGTGGAGGCGGGAGTCCTAGCAATCAGCCCCAGCATTTT.

The CDR3 here is CATSRDSGAREAFF. The CDR3 coding sequence is TGTGCCACCAGCAGAGATTCGGGGGCTAGGGAAGCTTTCTTT. This chain joins TRBV15 and TRBJ1-1; D might be TRBD1 (6 bases). Trimming shortened V by 0 bases and J by 8 bases, and 13 bases separated the two germline ends. Per the germline V gene, CDR1 is LNHNV and CDR2 is YYDKDF (reference sequence). This CDR3 contains 14 residues.

This clone has a single count. This chain joins TRBV5-1 and TRBJ2-3; no reliable D call. The CDR3 is 14 residues long. Germline-derived CDR1 and CDR2 are SGHRS and YFSETQ. V was clipped by 2 bases and J by 2 bases, with 9 bases between them. The CDR3 is CASSLAPSTDTQYF. CDR3 sequence (DNA): TGCGCCAGCAGCTTAGCTCCGTCCACAGATACGCAGTATTTT.

The rearrangement uses TRBV6-5 and TRBJ2-4, with 8 bases fitting TRBD1. The CDR3 is 14 amino acids. V lost 5 bases to trimming and J lost 9 bases; unmatched junction nucleotides: 9. Germline loops: CDR1 MNHEY, CDR2 SVGAGI. CDR3 loop: CASSNLQGGGIQYF. CDR3 DNA sequence: TGTGCCAGCAGTAACCTACAGGGGGGTGGCATTCAGTACTTC.

The DNA for the CDR3 is TGTGCCAGCGGCCCCCTCGCCGACATGAACACTGAAGCTTTCTTT. Amino acids: CASGPLADMNTEAFF. This rearrangement joins TRBV6-5 to TRBJ1-1; unclear D gene. Germline assignment: CDR1 MNHEY and CDR2 SVGAGI. CDR3 length: 15 amino acids. The V end lost 8 bases, the J end lost 0 bases, and 16 bases lay between the germline ends.

V is TRBV7-9 and J is TRBJ1-2, with D possibly being TRBD1 (6 bases). The CDR3 covers 12 residues. V shed 1 base and J shed 11 bases, with 11 bases lying between them. Germline CDR1 reads SEHNR; CDR2 reads FQNEAQ (reference sequence). CDR3 sequence reads: CASSLEDRSYTF. Written as DNA, the CDR3 is TGTGCCAGCAGCTTAGAGGACAGAAGTTACACCTTC.

The chain has TRBV19 and TRBJ2-7; no definite D call. In germline, CDR1 is LNHDA, CDR2 SQIVND (reference sequence). CDR3 length: 14 amino acids. V gave up 5 bases and J gave up 0 bases, with 11 bases separating them. The CDR3: CASSWAASSYEQYF. The CDR3 region has the DNA TGTGCCAGTAGTTGGGCAGCCAGCTCCTACGAGCAGTACTTC. Full variable domain (remainder filled in from reference TRBV19 and TRBJ2-7): DGGITQSPKYLFRKEGQNVTLSCEQNLNHDAMYWYRQDPGQGLRLIYYSQIVNDFQKGDIAEGYSVSREKKESFPLTVTSAQKNPTAFYLCASSWAASSYEQYFGPGTRLTVT.

This clone appeared once. V gene TRBV10-3 combines with J gene TRBJ1-1; 7 bases fit TRBD1. CDR3 length equals 14 residues. V was pared by 3 bases and J by 1 base, with 2 bases of the junction left unmatched. The germline V gene encodes CDR1 ENHRY and CDR2 SYGVKD. CDR3 nucleotide sequence: TGTGCCATCAGTGAAAACAGGGGGAACACTGAAGCTTTCTTT. It is translated as CAISENRGNTEAFF.